The text below deals with one T cell receptor (beta chain). Its antigen is still unknown. The CDR3 has 14 amino acids. The V and J ends lost 1 base and 8 bases, in that order; junction bases with no gene match: 6. Per germline, CDR1 SGHAT and CDR2 FQNNGV. The data belong to a study of early T cells in non-severe SARS-CoV-2 infection. Study results and caveats: Clonotype matching in VDJdb favored anti-spike CD8 responses and did not capture private and CD4 specificities.

Researchers tagged individual cDNA molecules with unique molecular identifiers. TCRdb processed the 5' RACE reads anew with MiXCR; each CDR3 protein has one entry. The table lists about 67,000 distinct CDR3 sequences, about a tenth of them singletons. The source was whole blood, collected at baseline. The V and J genes are TRBV11-2 and TRBJ1-2, with 8 bases matching TRBD1. The receptor comes from an adult who was a healthcare worker with PCR-confirmed SARS-CoV-2 infection or an uninfected control (not recorded which). The CDR3 loop is CASSLAPGGAGYTF. The CDR3 DNA follows: TGTGCCAGCAGCTTAGCTCCAGGGGGCGCGGGCTACACCTTC.